This T cell receptor beta chain derives from a study of cytomegalovirus exposure and HLA in healthy donors. Regarding the study as a whole: While the bulk of TCR sequences proved rare, some public TCRs turned up in many donors. One later analysis, an examination of the 100 to 150 validation repertoires, found that first-cohort TCR clusters tended to co-occur in them.

TCRdb keeps only in-frame clones here, not all; method: immunoSEQ multiplex PCR. The table lists about 160,000 clones, roughly 95% of them singletons, with about 0.94% in the top ten. The germline V and J ends were trimmed by 2 bases and 0 bases, with 5 bases remaining between them. CDR1 is KGHSH, CDR2 LQKENI, per germline. This CDR3 spans 14 amino acids. In the case of this clone: Its antigen is unidentified.

The receptor's source is a young woman in good health and CMV-seronegative. Sequencing was performed on PBMCs. This chain joins TRBV18 and TRBJ1-3; D remains unclear. The CDR3 coding sequence is TGTGCCAGCTCACCATACAACTCTGGAAACACCATATATTTT. This codes for CASSPYNSGNTIYF. The full variable domain, in which reference TRBV18 and TRBJ1-3 provide the parts outside the CDR3, is NAGVMQNPRHLVRRRGQEARLRCSPMKGHSHVYWYRQLPEEGLKFMVYLQKENIIDESGMPKERFSAEFPKEGPSILRIQQVVRGDSAAYFCASSPYNSGNTIYFGEGSWLTVV.